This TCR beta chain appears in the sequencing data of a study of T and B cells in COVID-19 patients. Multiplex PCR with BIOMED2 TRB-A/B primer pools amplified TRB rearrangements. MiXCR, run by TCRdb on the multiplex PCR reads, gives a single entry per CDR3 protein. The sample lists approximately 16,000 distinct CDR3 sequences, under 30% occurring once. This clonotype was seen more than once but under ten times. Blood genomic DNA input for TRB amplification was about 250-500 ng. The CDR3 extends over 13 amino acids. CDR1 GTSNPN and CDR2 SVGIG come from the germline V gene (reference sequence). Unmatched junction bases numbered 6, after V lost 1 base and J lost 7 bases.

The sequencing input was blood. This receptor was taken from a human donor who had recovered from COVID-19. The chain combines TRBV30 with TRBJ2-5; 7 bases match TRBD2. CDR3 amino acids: CAWSGDRGGTQYF. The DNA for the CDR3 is TGTGCCTGGAGTGGGGACCGCGGGGGGACCCAGTACTTC.